Shown below are 26 T cell receptor beta chains from a single sample sequenced in a study of T cell responses to AZD1222 COVID-19 vaccine. TCRdb's copy holds only in-frame clones and misses some; the assay was immunoSEQ multiplex PCR. The sample lists roughly 67,000 clones, roughly 90% occurring once. The sequencing here drew on peripheral blood, taken on day 0 of AZD1222 vaccination. The receptors stem from an adult in good health.

The chain uses TRBV19 and TRBJ1-2; D unclear. V was shortened by 3 bases and J by 0 bases, with 11 bases between the two germline ends. The CDR3 is 15 residues long. In germline, CDR1 is LNHDA, CDR2 SQIVND (reference sequence). Written as DNA, the CDR3 is TGTGCCAGTAGTATTACGGCAGTAGCTAACTATGGCTACACCTTC. It encodes CASSITAVANYGYTF.

The chain joins TRBV14 to TRBJ2-1, with 11 positions matching TRBD2. CDR1 is SGHDN and CDR2 is FVKESK in the germline V gene. This CDR3 is 22 amino acids long. J was trimmed by 7 bases and V by 5 bases; bases with no gene match: 28. CDR3 sequence reads: CASSKIKGLGLQLAGVMNEQFF. In nucleotides, the CDR3 is TGTGCCAGCAGCAAGATTAAAGGTCTGGGGCTCCAACTAGCGGGAGTCATGAATGAGCAGTTCTTC.

V usage is TRBV7-2 and J usage is TRBJ2-5; D may be TRBD1 or TRBD2 (5 bases each). Looked up from germline, CDR1 is SGHTA and CDR2 is FQGNSA. The CDR3 loop spans 13 amino acids. V lost 5 bases to trimming and J lost 4 bases, with 11 bases between them. The CDR3 protein is CASSPGLTETQYF. DNA for the CDR3: TGTGCCAGCAGCCCGGGGCTGACAGAGACCCAGTACTTC.

This clone came up a few times. The V and J genes are TRBV5-1 and TRBJ2-7; no clear D gene. From germline, CDR1 is SGHRS and CDR2 YFSETQ. This CDR3 has 12 amino acids. V dropped 3 bases and J dropped 0 bases, with 4 bases sitting between them. CDR3 in amino acids: CASSSPSYEQYF. CDR3 sequence (DNA): TGCGCCAGCAGCTCACCCTCCTACGAGCAGTACTTC.

CDR3 sequence reads: CASSLGGSTVYEQYF. In DNA form, the CDR3 reads TGCGCCAGCAGCTTGGGGGGTTCGACGGTCTACGAGCAGTACTTC. The rearrangement links TRBV5-1 to TRBJ2-7; D is unresolved. Germline V CDR1 and CDR2: SGHRS, YFSETQ. V lost 0 bases and J 3 bases, leaving 13 bases between the germline ends. CDR3 length: 15 amino acids.

This clone was observed once. This chain connects TRBV4-2 to TRBJ1-3; D is unclear. The CDR3 has 13 amino acids. Germline CDR1 reads LGHNA; CDR2 reads YNFKEQ. Trimming cost V 1 base and J 0 bases, with 1 base left between them. The CDR3 reads CASSQASGNTIYF. CDR3 bases: TGTGCCAGCAGCCAAGCCTCTGGAAACACCATATATTTT.

This clone appeared a few times. The chain joins TRBV4-1 to TRBJ2-7; weak D call: TRBD2 (6 bases). Trimming cost V 4 bases and J 2 bases, with 12 bases left between them. Germline CDR1 is MGHRA and CDR2 is YSYEKL. The CDR3 is 14 amino acids. The CDR3 DNA sequence: TGCGCCAGCAGCCCCGGAGGGGCGACCTACGAGCAGTACTTC. Translation gives CASSPGGATYEQYF.

The genes are TRBV6-1 and TRBJ1-5; D gene unclear. The CDR3 contains 13 residues. V lost 1 base to trimming and J lost 6 bases, with 7 bases between them. Germline lookup yields CDR1 MNHNS and CDR2 SASEGT. CDR3 nucleotide sequence: TGTGCCAGCAGTGAAGGCCCTTTTCAGCCCCAGCATTTT. This gives the protein CASSEGPFQPQHF.

This clone was found once. V gene TRBV19 combines with J gene TRBJ1-2; D is uncertain. The CDR3 has 16 residues. V dropped 3 bases and J dropped 0 bases, with 14 bases sitting between them. Per germline, CDR1 LNHDA and CDR2 SQIVND (reference sequence). This CDR3 is CASSILFRAANYGYTF. CDR3 DNA sequence: TGTGCCAGTAGTATCCTCTTCCGGGCAGCTAACTATGGCTACACCTTC.

This clone was recorded only once. V usage is TRBV3-1 (or the pseudogene TRBV3-2) and J usage is TRBJ2-7; either TRBD1 or TRBD2 may fit D (5 bases each). The CDR3 totals 14 residues. The germline gives CDR1 LGHDT, CDR2 YNNKEL (reference sequence). Trimming took 1 base from V and 2 from J, leaving 9 bases between them. DNA for the CDR3: TGTGCCAGCAGCCAAGGGGGGAGCACCTACGAGCAGTACTTC. This translates into CASSQGGSTYEQYF.

The chain uses TRBV11-2 and TRBJ1-2; no definite D call. Trimming took off 2 bases at V and 8 bases at J, with 18 bases between the two ends. This CDR3 has 15 residues. Germline CDR1 reads SGHAT; CDR2 reads FQNNGV. The CDR3 bases are TGTGCCAGCAGCTTAACTACGAGGGCCAGCTCAGGCTACACCTTC. Its translation is CASSLTTRASSGYTF.

This clone has a single count. The rearrangement joins TRBV28 to TRBJ2-1; the match to TRBD2 covers 12 bases. The germline gives CDR1 MDHEN, CDR2 SYDVKM. The CDR3 is 17 amino acids. With 5 bases clipped from V and 0 bases from J, the junction kept 5 bases outside the gene matches. CDR3 residues: CASSDGLAGSSYNEQFF. The CDR3 coding sequence is TGTGCCAGCAGTGACGGACTAGCGGGGAGCTCCTACAATGAGCAGTTCTTC.

The chain has TRBV14 and TRBJ2-7, with unresolved D. Between the trimmed V and J ends, which lost 1 base and 2 bases, there was a span of 9 bases. This CDR3 has 14 amino acids. The germline V gene has CDR1 SGHDN and CDR2 FVKESK. In DNA, the CDR3 is TGTGCCAGCAGCCAAGGGGCGGAAACCTACGAGCAGTACTTC. This translates into CASSQGAETYEQYF. Full variable domain (outside the CDR3, taken from reference TRBV14 and TRBJ2-7): EAGVTQFPSHSVIEKGQTVTLRCDPISGHDNLYWYRRVMGKEIKFLLHFVKESKQDESGMPNNRFLAERTGGTYSTLKVQPAELEDSGVYFCASSQGAETYEQYFGPGTRLTVT.

This chain connects TRBV5-1 to TRBJ1-2, with D unresolved. The CDR3 spans 14 residues. Trimming removed 0 bases from V and 4 bases from J, with 10 bases in between. CDR1 is SGHRS and CDR2 is YFSETQ in the germline V gene. In DNA, the CDR3 is TGCGCCAGCAGCTTGGGGCAAGATCGCTATGGCTACACCTTC. This translates into CASSLGQDRYGYTF.

This clone was seen a single time. The chain combines TRBV7-2 with TRBJ2-6; D remains unclear. From germline, CDR1 is SGHTA and CDR2 FQGNSA. The germline V and J ends were trimmed by 5 bases and 0 bases, with 8 bases remaining between them. This CDR3 has 15 amino acids. CDR3 bases: TGTGCCAGCAGCCCTCCGGTCTCTGGGGCCAACGTCCTGACTTTC. It is translated as CASSPPVSGANVLTF.

This rearrangement joins TRBV7-9 to TRBJ2-1, with D tentatively TRBD2 (6 bases). Per the germline V gene, CDR1 is SEHNR and CDR2 is FQNEAQ (reference sequence). With 0 bases removed from V and 7 bases from J, the gap between germline ends came to 19 bases. The CDR3 runs to 17 residues. The DNA of the CDR3 is TGTGCCAGCAGCTTAGCTCTGGGGGGAGGATTAGATAATGAGCAGTTCTTC. It specifies CASSLALGGGLDNEQFF. The full variable domain, in which reference TRBV7-9 and TRBJ2-1 provide the parts outside the CDR3, is DTGVSQNPRHKITKRGQNVTFRCDPISEHNRLYWYRQTLGQGPEFLTYFQNEAQLEKSRLLSDRFSAERPKGSFSTLEIQRTEQGDSAMYLCASSLALGGGLDNEQFFGPGTRLTVL.

The genes are TRBV10-3 and TRBJ1-4; 7 bases line up with TRBD1. The CDR3 sequence is 14 residues long. Trimming took 6 bases from V and 3 from J; bases not matched to a gene: 4. Looked up from germline, CDR1 is ENHRY and CDR2 is SYGVKD. Here the CDR3 DNA reads TGTGCCATCAGCCCGGGACAGTCTAATGAAAAACTGTTTTTT. Residues: CAISPGQSNEKLFF.

This clone was found once. This rearrangement joins TRBV6-1 to TRBJ1-2; possible D gene TRBD1, 6 bases. Trimming removed 0 bases at V and 5 bases at J, with 10 bases between. This CDR3 has 14 residues. Germline V gene sequence: CDR1 MNHNS, CDR2 SASEGT. The CDR3 sequence: CASSEAGGAYGYTF. The CDR3 DNA sequence: TGTGCCAGCAGTGAAGCTGGGGGCGCGTATGGCTACACCTTC.

The chain employs TRBV4-2 and TRBJ1-2; 12 nucleotides align to TRBD1. The J segment lost 8 bases and the V segment lost 5 bases, leaving 12 bases of the junction unmatched. Germline CDR1 LGHNA, CDR2 YNFKEQ. This CDR3 has 16 amino acids. DNA for the CDR3: TGTGCCAGCAGCACCCGGGACAGGGGGCGGGATGCGGGCTACACCTTC. This sequence encodes CASSTRDRGRDAGYTF.

This sequence joins TRBV28 and TRBJ1-3, with 7 bases identical to TRBD1. Germline CDR1 MDHEN, CDR2 SYDVKM. The ends lost 5 bases at V and 4 bases at J; junction bases unmatched: 11. CDR3 length: 16 amino acids. CDR3 DNA sequence: TGTGCCAGCAGTACCGGAACAGGGGAGCCGGGAAACACCATATATTTT. It codes for CASSTGTGEPGNTIYF.

In regard to this clone: Other DNA variants within this sample encode the same CDR3. This chain links TRBV30 with TRBJ1-5, with D maybe TRBD1 (5 bases). The germline gives CDR1 GTSNPN, CDR2 SVGIG (reference sequence). The CDR3 covers 13 residues. The V and J ends lost 1 base and 2 bases respectively, with 6 bases between them. The CDR3 region has the DNA TGTGCCTGGAGTGGGGGGGGCAATCAGCCCCAGCATTTT. Translating it yields CAWSGGGNQPQHF.

The genes are TRBV7-8 and TRBJ1-1; TRBD1 agrees at 10 bases. The CDR3 spans 16 residues. Unmatched junction bases numbered 5, after V lost 0 bases and J lost 4 bases. Germline assignment: CDR1 SGHVS and CDR2 FQNEAQ. CDR3 amino acids: CASSLAFDRGPTEAFF. The CDR3 DNA reads as TGTGCCAGCAGCTTAGCATTCGACAGGGGGCCCACTGAAGCTTTCTTT.

The chain carries TRBV12-3 or TRBV12-4 and TRBJ2-5, with D possibly TRBD2 on 6 matching bases. The CDR3 sequence is 13 residues long. Trimming stripped 3 bases from V and 9 bases from J, with 14 bases between. The CDR3 region is CASSLGDGEAQYF. CDR3 coding DNA: TGTGCCAGCAGTTTGGGTGACGGGGAGGCCCAGTACTTC.

CDR3 sequence (DNA): TGCAGCGGGTCGTATAATGAAAAACTGTTTTTT. Its protein product is CSGSYNEKLFF. V and J are TRBV29-1 and TRBJ1-4, with D uncertain. V was trimmed by 7 bases and J by 4 bases, leaving 7 bases between them. The CDR3 runs to 11 residues. Per germline, CDR1 SQVTM and CDR2 ANQGSEA.

Only one count was recorded for this clone. This sequence joins TRBV11-2 and TRBJ1-2; 7 nucleotides match TRBD1. V shed 0 bases, J shed 5 bases, and the junction held 6 bases outside the gene matches. This CDR3 comprises 15 residues. Germline assignment: CDR1 SGHAT and CDR2 FQNNGV. The CDR3 here is CASSLDSGQPYGYTF. In DNA form, the CDR3 reads TGTGCCAGCAGCTTAGACTCGGGACAGCCTTATGGCTACACCTTC.

The V gene is TRBV27, the J gene TRBJ2-3, with 8 bases identical to TRBD2. Germline V gene data show CDR1 as MNHEY and CDR2 as SMNVEV (reference sequence). The V segment lost 5 bases and the J segment 4 bases; nucleotides outside the gene matches: 11. The CDR3 has 16 residues. The CDR3 loop is CASSGLGGRSADTQYF. The CDR3 DNA reads as TGTGCCAGCAGTGGTTTGGGCGGGAGGTCCGCAGATACGCAGTATTTT.